This paragraph covers one TCR beta chain sequence. The CDR3 runs to 14 residues. V shed 4 bases and J shed 1 base, with 11 bases lying between them. From germline, CDR1 is SEHNR and CDR2 FQNEAQ (reference sequence). This sample stems from a study of blood T cell repertoires in COVID-19. Across the whole study: The origin of the acute and convalescent COVID-19 samples was the United States, Italy and Spain. T cells, B-cell-depleted T cells, or PBMCs supplied cDNA or gDNA.

In the authors' methods: Reference gene primer amplification in the assay estimated nucleated cell counts. TCRdb's copy holds only in-frame clones and misses some; the assay was immunoSEQ multiplex PCR. D and trimming come from the DNA, and the V and J calls and clone size come from that table. The sample holds some 140,000 clones, approximately 85% seen once. Specimen: peripheral blood. The receptor was isolated from a human donor in a cohort sampled during active COVID-19. The chain links TRBV7-9 to TRBJ2-7, with a tentative D call TRBD1 (6 bases). The CDR3 region has the DNA TGTGCCAGCAGCTCACAGGGTAAATCCTACGAGCAGTACTTC. This codes for CASSSQGKSYEQYF.